These T cell receptor beta chains were read from a single sample in a study of preoperative IRX-2 immunotherapy in early breast cancer. Using immunoSEQ multiplex PCR, the repertoire was profiled, and TCRdb retains in-frame clones only, with some absent. The sample contains about 42,000 clones, about 72% of which appear only once. Sample: tumor tissue, taken after IRX-2 immunotherapy. The origin of the receptors is a human donor with breast cancer. The CDR3 runs from the conserved cysteine through the conserved F or W. D genes are given only for firm matches. Clone size is stated in some rows and not others, as once, few, many or a class when expanded.

NA	TRBJ1-5	NA	TRBV6-8	CASRPGTLVNQPQHF	TGTGCCAGCAGACCCGGGACGTTGGTCAATCAGCCCCAGCATTTT
NA	TRBJ2-7	NA	TRBV7-6	CASSDRFTVYEQYF	TGTGCCAGCAGCGACCGGTTCACGGTCTACGAGCAGTACTTC
NA	TRBJ2-1	NA	TRBV18	CASSSGGGTYNEQFF	TGTGCCAGCTCCTCCGGCGGCGGGACCTACAATGAGCAGTTCTTC
NA	TRBJ2-2	once	TRBV5-1	CASTPGTHGNTGELFF	TGCGCCAGCACCCCAGGGACACACGGGAACACCGGGGAGCTGTTTTTT
TRBD2	TRBJ2-3	NA	TRBV6-8	CASGSGRIPSTDTQYF	TGTGCCAGCGGTAGCGGGAGGATACCTAGCACAGATACGCAGTATTTT
NA	TRBJ2-5	NA	TRBV6-8	CASSTLATPQETQYF	TGTGCCAGCAGTACCCTCGCGACACCACAAGAGACCCAGTACTTC
NA	TRBJ1-2	NA	TRBV6-8	CASRAPRGANYGYTF	TGTGCCAGCAGGGCACCAAGGGGCGCGAACTATGGCTACACCTTC
NA	TRBJ2-2	NA	TRBV18	CASSPSQATGELFF	TGTGCCAGCTCACCATCACAAGCCACCGGGGAGCTGTTTTTT
TRBD1	TRBJ1-2	NA	TRBV5-1	CASSLLWTGDYGYTF	TGCGCCAGCAGCTTGCTATGGACAGGGGACTATGGCTACACCTTC
TRBD2	TRBJ2-2	NA	TRBV6-8	CASSSGTSRAGELFF	TGTGCCAGCAGTTCCGGGACTAGCAGGGCCGGGGAGCTGTTTTTT
TRBD1	TRBJ1-1	NA	TRBV11-3	CASSLDRGTAHTEAFF	TGTGCCAGCAGCTTAGACCGAGGGACAGCACACACTGAAGCTTTCTTT
TRBD1	TRBJ2-2	NA	TRBV28	CASSLWAVGTGATGELFF	TGTGCCAGCAGTTTATGGGCGGTGGGGACAGGGGCCACCGGGGAGCTGTTTTTT
TRBD1	TRBJ2-7	NA	TRBV6-8	CASSPIRDRENCPSF	TGTGCCAGCAGCCCCATCCGGGACAGAGAGAACTGTCCGAGTTTC
NA	TRBJ2-5	NA	TRBV7-5	CASSLVSGVHATQYF	TGTGCCAGCAGCTTAGTTTCGGGAGTCCACGCGACCCAGTACTTC
NA	TRBJ1-6	few	TRBV9	CASSLVRGAVDSPLHF	TGTGCCAGCAGCTTGGTTCGGGGGGCGGTCGATTCACCCCTCCACTTT
NA	TRBJ2-7	few	TRBV16	CASSQSGYEQYF	TGTGCCAGCAGCCAATCGGGGTACGAGCAGTACTTC
NA	TRBJ2-7	NA	TRBV1	CASSSGSSPYEQYF	TGCGCCAGCAGCTCGGGCTCCTCCCCCTACGAGCAGTACTTC
NA	TRBJ2-1	NA	TRBV7-7	CASSLFPGPSGEQFF	TGTGCCAGCAGCTTGTTCCCGGGACCTTCGGGTGAGCAGTTCTTC
NA	TRBJ2-2	NA	TRBV28	CASRVWTPRGGELFF	TGTGCCAGCAGAGTCTGGACCCCTCGGGGCGGGGAGCTGTTTTTT
TRBD2	TRBJ2-7	NA	TRBV6-8	CASRRTSGATYEQYF	TGTGCCAGCAGAAGGACTAGCGGGGCCACCTACGAGCAGTACTTC
NA	TRBJ2-5	few	TRBV11-3	CASSWQSGYRETQYF	TGTGCCAGCAGCTGGCAATCGGGGTACCGGGAGACCCAGTACTTC
NA	TRBJ1-5	NA	TRBV18	CASSFRDDSNQPQHF	TGTGCCAGCTCGTTCCGGGACGATAGCAATCAGCCCCAGCATTTT
TRBD1	TRBJ2-2	NA	TRBV6-8	CASRTGTGLTGELFF	TGTGCCAGCAGAACTGGGACAGGGCTCACCGGGGAGCTGTTTTTT
NA	TRBJ1-5	few	TRBV12-5	CASGLVYQPQHF	TGTGCTAGTGGTTTGGTATATCAGCCCCAGCATTTT
NA	TRBJ1-1	NA	TRBV15	CATSPRVGNTEAFF	TGTGCCACCAGCCCCCGCGTCGGGAACACTGAAGCTTTCTTT
TRBD1	TRBJ1-1	few	TRBV11-3	CASRPAQGENTEAFF	TGTGCCAGCAGACCTGCACAGGGGGAGAACACTGAAGCTTTCTTT